The 7 T cell receptor beta chains in this list originate from one sample, sequenced in a study of Graves' ophthalmopathy and Graves' hyperthyroidism. From RNA, the CDR3 regions of TCR beta chains were amplified and sequenced. HTBI primers were employed in first-round RT-PCR, then a second-round multiplex PCR followed. TCRdb re-called the multiplex PCR reads with MiXCR, one entry per CDR3 protein. This sample carries around 1.1 million distinct CDR3 sequences, 35% to 45% of them seen once, and the ten largest clones take approximately 12%. The sequenced sample was peripheral blood or thyroid tissue (not recorded which). The source is an adult man with Graves' hyperthyroidism.

As concerns this clonotype: A clone one base away is much larger, so this may be a read error. This chain connects TRBV24-1 to TRBJ2-5, with unresolved D. V was shortened by 6 bases and J by 0 bases, with 7 bases between the two germline ends. This CDR3 is 13 amino acids long. Germline CDR1 is KGHDR and CDR2 is SFDVKD. CDR3 sequence: CATSLTDQETQYF. The CDR3 DNA reads TGTGCCACCAGTCTCACGGACCAAGAGACCCAGTACTTC.

The chain couples TRBV7-2 to TRBJ1-1; 10 bases agree with TRBD1. Trimming took 1 base from V and 4 from J; bases not matched to a gene: 9. This CDR3 comprises 17 residues. Germline-derived CDR1 and CDR2 are SGHTA and FQGNSA. The DNA of the CDR3 is TGTGCCAGCAGCTTAGTGGGACAGGGGAAATTCGGCACTGAAGCTTTCTTT. Its translation is CASSLVGQGKFGTEAFF.

This clonotype was seen many times. The chain uses TRBV10-3 and TRBJ1-3; D ambiguous. The CDR3 runs 12 residues. V was trimmed by 6 bases and J by 1 base, leaving 4 bases between them. Germline V lookup: CDR1 ENHRY, CDR2 SYGVKD. The DNA for the CDR3 is TGTGCCATCAGGGTTTCTGGAAACACCATATATTTT. It translates to CAIRVSGNTIYF.

As DNA, the CDR3 is TGTGCCTGGAGTCCCCAGGGGGGGAACACTGAAGCTTTCTTT. It specifies CAWSPQGGNTEAFF. The chain combines TRBV30 with TRBJ1-1; TRBD1 matches 7 bases. The ends lost 2 bases at V and 1 base at J; junction bases unmatched: 4. CDR3 length: 14 amino acids. The germline gives CDR1 GTSNPN, CDR2 SVGIG (reference sequence).

This clonotype was seen repeatedly, ten times or more. DNA for the CDR3: TGCAGTGCTAACCGGGACAGGGCAGAGACCCAGTACTTC. Amino acids: CSANRDRAETQYF. This chain uses TRBV20-1 with TRBJ2-5; 9 bases line up with TRBD1. The germline V gene encodes CDR1 DFQATT and CDR2 SNEGSKA (reference sequence). The CDR3 spans 13 residues. The V and J ends lost 4 bases and 4 bases, in that order; junction bases with no gene match: 4.

The rearrangement joins TRBV24-1 to TRBJ2-2; 10 bases agree with TRBD1. The CDR3 totals 17 residues. Germline CDR1 is KGHDR and CDR2 is SFDVKD. The ends lost 0 bases at V and 8 bases at J; junction bases unmatched: 8. The CDR3 DNA is TGTGCCACCAGTGATTTGGGGACAGGGGTCCAGGCAGGGGAGCTGTTTTTT. It yields the protein CATSDLGTGVQAGELFF.

Regarding this clonotype: Germline is not matched at one junction end, which may reflect a read error. V is TRBV6-5 and J is TRBJ1-4; TRBD1 aligns across 9 bases. Germline lookup yields CDR1 MNHEY and CDR2 SVGAGI. The CDR3 loop spans 15 amino acids. For the CDR3, the DNA is TGTGCCAGCAGTAACTCCGGGACAGGGAGTGAAAAACTGTTTTTT. This gives the protein CASSNSGTGSEKLFF.